These T cell receptor beta chains were read from a single sample in a study of patients with pleural tuberculosis. TCRdb re-analysed the reads in MiXCR, keeping a single row per CDR3 protein. The sample contains 25,000 to 30,000 distinct CDR3 sequences, more than 15% of which appear only once. Sequencing was performed on peripheral blood. All receptors come from a human donor with pleural tuberculosis. Each CDR3 is given with its conserved first and last residue. A D gene is named only where the DNA matches it firmly. Clone size is not always given. Where it is, it says once, few, many or a class for expanded clones.

cdr3_nt cdr3_aa j_call d_call clone_size v_call
TGTGCCAGCAGTGAAAGTTCGTGGAACACTGAAGCTTTCTTT CASSESSWNTEAFF TRBJ1-1 NA many TRBV2
TGTGCCAGCAGTTTGCGGCCCACAGATACGCAGTATTTT CASSLRPTDTQYF TRBJ2-3 NA few TRBV12-3/TRBV12-4
TGCAGTGCCTGGCAGGGAACTGAAGCTTTCTTT CSAWQGTEAFF TRBJ1-1 NA medium-sized TRBV20-1
TGTGCCAGCAGTTCATCTAGCGGCCCCCAGTACTTC CASSSSSGPQYF TRBJ2-5 TRBD2 NA TRBV27
TGTGCCAGCAGTATAGGGAATGAGCAGTTCTTC CASSIGNEQFF TRBJ2-1 NA many TRBV27
TGCGCCAGCAGCCAAGTGTACGGGGAGCTGTTTTTT CASSQVYGELFF TRBJ2-2 NA many TRBV4-1
TGCAGCGTTGAAGTCGGACTCGTCGGAGGGGGCTACACCTTC CSVEVGLVGGGYTF TRBJ1-2 NA many TRBV29-1
TGTGCCAGCAGTTTAGGATACGAGCAGTACTTC CASSLGYEQYF TRBJ2-7 NA medium-sized TRBV27
TGTGCCAGCTACGGGTGGGAGGGCACAGATACGCAGTATTTT CASYGWEGTDTQYF TRBJ2-3 NA medium-sized TRBV27
TGTGCCAGCAGCGACACCGGGCCCTACAATGAGCAGTTCTTC CASSDTGPYNEQFF TRBJ2-1 NA many TRBV27
TGTGCCAGCAGCTTAAACAACAGGGTGACGGAGCAGTTCTTC CASSLNNRVTEQFF TRBJ2-1 NA many TRBV7-3
TGCAGTGCCAATCGACCCCCTGAGCAGTTCTTC CSANRPPEQFF TRBJ2-1 NA many TRBV20-1
TGTGCCTGGACGCTAGCGGGAGTCTACGAGCAGTACTTC CAWTLAGVYEQYF TRBJ2-7 TRBD2 NA TRBV30
TGTGCCAGCAGCATATCACAATCCCCCAAGAACGAGCAGTACTTC CASSISQSPKNEQYF TRBJ2-7 NA NA TRBV7-2
TGTGCCAGCAGCTTAAACTTAGCGGGAGGGTCGAGTGAGCAGTACTTC CASSLNLAGGSSEQYF TRBJ2-7 TRBD2 many TRBV7-9
TGTGCCAGCAGAGTCGCAGGCTACGAGCAGTACTTC CASRVAGYEQYF TRBJ2-7 NA many TRBV12-3/TRBV12-4
TGTGCCAGCAGTTCGGAAAGTGGCTACACCTTC CASSSESGYTF TRBJ1-2 NA medium-sized TRBV27
TGTGCCAGCATCGACAGGTTCTCTGGAAACACCATATATTTT CASIDRFSGNTIYF TRBJ1-3 NA many TRBV12-3/TRBV12-4
TGTGCCAGCAGTTCACCGGGACTAGGCGCAGATACGCAGTATTTT CASSSPGLGADTQYF TRBJ2-3 TRBD2 many TRBV7-9
TGTGCCAGCAGCCAAGATGGCGAGTGGACTGAAGTTTTCTTT CASSQDGEWTEVFF TRBJ1-1 NA NA TRBV3-1
TGCAGTGCTAGAGATCTCATCAGGGATCAGCCCCAGCATTTT CSARDLIRDQPQHF TRBJ1-5 NA medium-sized TRBV20-1
TGTGCCAGCAGGGGTAATGAAAAACTGTTTTTT CASRGNEKLFF TRBJ1-4 NA many TRBV12-3/TRBV12-4
TGTGCCAGCAGGGACAGCTCTGGAAACACCATATATTTT CASRDSSGNTIYF TRBJ1-3 NA many TRBV28
TGTGCCTGGAGTGGATATAACAGAGACTATGGCTACACCTTC CAWSGYNRDYGYTF TRBJ1-2 NA few TRBV30
TGTGCCAGCAGTTTAAACCGACAAGCGGGACGCTCGGTTGAGCAGTTCTTC CASSLNRQAGRSVEQFF TRBJ2-1 TRBD2 few TRBV27
TGTGCCAGCAGCTTGGCCTCTAGCACAGATACGCAGTATTTT CASSLASSTDTQYF TRBJ2-3 NA many TRBV5-5
TGTGCCAGCAGATGGACCCAGGATTACAATGAGCAGTTCTTC CASRWTQDYNEQFF TRBJ2-1 NA many TRBV2
TGCAGTGCCCACCTCGCCCCAGTGCAGTACTTC CSAHLAPVQYF TRBJ2-7 NA many TRBV20-1
TGTGCCAGCAGCCCCTATCTAGGGACCGGGGAGCTGTTTTTT CASSPYLGTGELFF TRBJ2-2 NA many TRBV7-3
TGCAGTGCTAGAGATCTACGGCTAGCGGACAATGAGCAGTTCTTC CSARDLRLADNEQFF TRBJ2-1 TRBD2 many TRBV20-1
TGCAGTGCTTCTGGGGACGGGCAGGGAAAGGGCAATCAGCCCCAGCATTTT CSASGDGQGKGNQPQHF TRBJ1-5 NA many TRBV20-1
TGTGCCAGCAGGCGAAACCAGGGTTACGAGCAGTACTTC CASRRNQGYEQYF TRBJ2-7 NA many TRBV6-1
TGCAGTGCTGAGGGGGCGGAGGGTAATGAGCAGTTCTTC CSAEGAEGNEQFF TRBJ2-1 NA NA TRBV20-1
TGCGCCAGCAGCATCAACAGGGACAGTCAGCCCCAGCATTTT CASSINRDSQPQHF TRBJ1-5 TRBD1 many TRBV4-3
TGCGCCAGCAGCCAAGGCGACAGTTCCAATCAGCCCCAGCATTTT CASSQGDSSNQPQHF TRBJ1-5 NA many TRBV4-1
TGCAGTGCTAGAGATCGGGTTCCGCTCTCCGAGCAGTACTTC CSARDRVPLSEQYF TRBJ2-7 NA many TRBV20-1
TGTGCCAGCAGTTTAATACAGGGGATGTACGAGCAGTACTTC CASSLIQGMYEQYF TRBJ2-7 TRBD1 many TRBV27
TGCAGTGCTAGAAGGACAGTAGCCGAAAAACTGCTTTTT CSARRTVAEKLLF TRBJ1-4 NA NA TRBV20-1
TGTGCCAGCTCACCCATTCGGACCTACACTGAAGCTTTCTTT CASSPIRTYTEAFF TRBJ1-1 NA NA TRBV18
TGCAGTCCAGGGGGTGGCAATCAGCCCCAGCATTTT CSPGGGNQPQHF TRBJ1-5 TRBD1 many TRBV20-1
TGCGCCAGCAGCTTTTCGACGGCCACGAACACTGAAGCTTTCTTT CASSFSTATNTEAFF TRBJ1-1 NA many TRBV5-1
TGTGCCAGCAGGGACAGGGGGCGTCTAAACACCATATATTTT CASRDRGRLNTIYF TRBJ1-3 TRBD1 many TRBV2
TGTGCCAGCAGAACTCACGGCCAGCCCCAGCATTTT CASRTHGQPQHF TRBJ1-5 NA many TRBV12-3/TRBV12-4
TGTGCCAGCAGTTGGTTCTCTGGGGCCAACGTCCTGACTTTC CASSWFSGANVLTF TRBJ2-6 NA many TRBV6-1
TGTGCCAGCAGCTTGGCCTCCGCCAACGAGCAGTACTTC CASSLASANEQYF TRBJ2-7 NA NA TRBV5-5
TGCGCCAGCAGCTTGTGGCAGGGCAGCGGTAATGAGCAGTTCTTC CASSLWQGSGNEQFF TRBJ2-1 NA many TRBV5-1